Each of the 29 T cell receptor beta chains below was sequenced from the same sample in a study of cytomegalovirus exposure and HLA in healthy donors listed by TCRdb under 2017. To prepare the library, the immunoSEQ multiplex PCR assay was applied. The multiplex PCR relied on a mix of 60 forward primers for TCR Vbeta segments and 13 reverse primers for TCR Jbeta segments. What TCRdb holds here is the immuneACCESS table cut down to in-frame rearrangements. Part of the clones is not present; checked against another copy, under half of the missing clones reflect an unresolved V gene, and the others are unexplained. The sample table contains roughly 180,000 clones; only one count was recorded for more than 70% of them. Under 1.1% of the sample comes from the top ten. The specimen sequenced was PBMCs. Receptor source: a man younger than 40 in good health and CMV-seronegative.

This clone showed up just once. The chain recombines TRBV11-1 with TRBJ2-3; 15 bases are a match to TRBD2. The V gene's germline CDR1 is SGHAT and CDR2 FQDESV (reference sequence). The J segment lost 3 bases and the V segment lost 5 bases, leaving 3 bases of the junction unmatched. The CDR3 has 16 residues. The CDR3 loop is CASSPGLAGGTDTQYF. The DNA of the CDR3 is TGTGCCAGCAGCCCTGGACTAGCGGGAGGGACAGATACGCAGTATTTT.

The rearrangement uses TRBV11-3 and TRBJ2-2; a possible D gene is TRBD2 (5 bases). In germline, CDR1 is SGHNT, CDR2 YENEEA. This CDR3 comprises 16 residues. V was shortened by 3 bases and J by 1 base, with 12 bases between the two germline ends. The CDR3 spells CASSFQGSGNTGELFF. The CDR3 DNA reads as TGTGCCAGCAGCTTTCAAGGAAGCGGGAACACCGGGGAGCTGTTTTTT. Full variable domain (remainder filled in from reference TRBV11-3 and TRBJ2-2): EAGVVQSPRYKIIEKKQPVAFWCNPISGHNTLYWYLQNLGQGPELLIRYENEEAVDDSQLPKDRFSAERLKGVDSTLKIQPAELGDSAVYLCASSFQGSGNTGELFFGEGSRLTVL.

The rearrangement uses TRBV18 and TRBJ1-2, with D possibly being TRBD1 (6 bases). V was pared by 6 bases and J by 6 bases, with 17 bases between. Germline assignment: CDR1 KGHSH and CDR2 LQKENI. The CDR3 spans 14 residues. The chain's CDR3 is CASSLGQKRDGYTF. CDR3 sequence (DNA): TGTGCCAGCTCCCTGGGACAAAAAAGGGATGGCTACACCTTC.

The rearrangement uses TRBV18 and TRBJ1-1, with a tentative D call TRBD1 (6 bases). CDR3 length equals 13 residues. V dropped 3 bases and J dropped 4 bases, with 9 bases sitting between them. CDR1 and CDR2 (germline): KGHSH, LQKENI. The CDR3 region is CASSPRDITEAFF. CDR3 sequence (DNA): TGTGCCAGCTCACCCCGGGACATCACTGAAGCTTTCTTT.

Of note for this clone: Within the sample, other DNA sequences also encode this same CDR3. The V call is TRBV5-1, the J call TRBJ1-5; D possibly corresponds to TRBD1 (5 bases). Trimming left V 0 bases short and J 0 bases short, with 7 bases between. Germline V gene data show CDR1 as SGHRS and CDR2 as YFSETQ. The CDR3 has 15 residues. The CDR3 protein is CASSLGGVSNQPQHF. The DNA of the CDR3 is TGCGCCAGCAGCTTGGGGGGGGTTAGCAATCAGCCCCAGCATTTT.

This rearrangement joins TRBV10-3 to TRBJ2-3, with 9 bases lining up with TRBD2. This CDR3 has 14 amino acids. Germline V gene data show CDR1 as ENHRY and CDR2 as SYGVKD. The V gene end was trimmed by 6 bases and the J gene end by 2 bases; junction bases not matched to a gene: 3. CDR3 sequence (DNA): TGTGCCATCAGATCTAGCGGGAACACAGATACGCAGTATTTT. Translation: CAIRSSGNTDTQYF.

This chain links TRBV2 with TRBJ2-7; no firm D call. Germline values: CDR1 SNHLY, CDR2 FYNNEI. The CDR3 loop spans 11 amino acids. V lost 8 bases and J 1 base, leaving 6 bases between the germline ends. CDR3 sequence reads: CASAGSYEQYF. The CDR3 region has the DNA TGTGCCAGCGCCGGGTCCTACGAGCAGTACTTC.

The rearrangement joins TRBV6-5 to TRBJ2-7; unclear D gene. V dropped 0 bases and J dropped 6 bases, with 9 bases sitting between them. Germline V gene sequence: CDR1 MNHEY, CDR2 SVGAGI. The CDR3 runs 13 residues. In DNA form, the CDR3 reads TGTGCCAGCAGTTACTCGAATCGCGGCGAGCAGTACTTC. Encoded protein: CASSYSNRGEQYF.

The chain has TRBV13 and TRBJ2-7; TRBD2 matches 16 bases. The CDR3 runs 16 residues. With 5 bases clipped from V and 4 bases from J, the junction kept 5 bases outside the gene matches. Germline values: CDR1 PRHDT, CDR2 FYEKMQ (reference sequence). As DNA, the CDR3 is TGTGCCAGCAGCACGGGACTAGCGGGGGGGCCTTACGAGCAGTACTTC. Amino acid sequence: CASSTGLAGGPYEQYF.

J is TRBJ2-1 and V is TRBV30, with 9 bases matching TRBD2. V shed 4 bases and J 8 bases; nucleotides not matched to a gene: 6. Germline CDR1 and CDR2: GTSNPN and SVGIG (reference sequence). The CDR3 has 13 amino acids. Here the CDR3 DNA reads TGTGCCTGGACGGCGGGGGGGCAGGATGAGCAGTTCTTC. Protein product: CAWTAGGQDEQFF.

V gene TRBV7-2 combines with J gene TRBJ2-3, with TRBD2 identical over 12 bases. After removal of 6 bases from V and 3 bases from J, the junction contained 7 bases not matched to a gene. Germline-derived CDR1 and CDR2 are SGHTA and FQGNSA. The CDR3 loop spans 16 amino acids. Written as DNA, the CDR3 is TGTGCCAGCAGGGAAACTAGCGGGAGGCGGACAGATACGCAGTATTTT. This encodes CASRETSGRRTDTQYF.

The chain uses TRBV4-2 and TRBJ2-3, with 10 positions matching TRBD2. Germline lookup yields CDR1 LGHNA and CDR2 YNFKEQ. The J segment lost 5 bases and the V segment lost 0 bases, leaving 11 bases of the junction unmatched. This CDR3 has 18 residues. The chain's CDR3 is CASSQDRAERGGQDTQYF. The CDR3 bases are TGTGCCAGCAGCCAAGATCGGGCGGAGCGGGGGGGCCAAGATACGCAGTATTTT.

This sequence joins TRBV6-5 and TRBJ1-2; D remains ambiguous. Trimming stripped 2 bases from V and 2 bases from J, with 6 bases between. CDR1 is MNHEY, CDR2 SVGAGI, per germline. This CDR3 contains 13 residues. The CDR3 sequence is CASSYTTNYGYTF. CDR3 sequence (DNA): TGTGCCAGCAGTTACACCACAAACTATGGCTACACCTTC.

The chain employs TRBV2 and TRBJ2-7, with D perhaps TRBD2 (5 bases). Trimming removed 6 bases at V and 7 bases at J, with 13 bases between. Germline CDR1 is SNHLY and CDR2 is FYNNEI. This CDR3 has 12 amino acids. This CDR3 reads CASRDSLGEQYF. As DNA, the CDR3 is TGTGCCAGCAGGGACTCACTTGGAGAGCAGTACTTC.

The chain has TRBV4-3 and TRBJ2-7, with TRBD1 matching 7 bases. The CDR3 sequence is 14 residues long. J lost 3 bases, V lost 4 bases, and 6 bases had no gene match. Germline CDR1 and CDR2: LGHNA and YSLEER. The CDR3 sequence is CASSLDRSVYEQYF. CDR3 nucleotide sequence: TGCGCCAGCAGCCTGGACAGGAGTGTCTACGAGCAGTACTTC.

The chain couples TRBV5-1 to TRBJ2-5, with 12 bases that match TRBD2. Germline V gene lookup returns CDR1 SGHRS and CDR2 YFSETQ. This CDR3 region has 15 residues. Unmatched junction bases numbered 4, after V lost 2 bases and J lost 5 bases. This CDR3 reads CASSFLAGGQETQYF. In DNA, the CDR3 is TGCGCCAGCAGCTTCCTAGCGGGGGGGCAGGAGACCCAGTACTTC.

V is TRBV27 and J is TRBJ2-1; 11 positions match TRBD2. The CDR3 runs to 16 residues. V lost 5 bases, J lost 6 bases, and 9 bases stayed unmatched. Germline CDR1 is MNHEY and CDR2 is SMNVEV (reference sequence). CDR3 coding DNA: TGTGCCAGCAGTCCCCGACTAGCGGGGAGACGCAATGAGCAGTTCTTC. This translates into CASSPRLAGRRNEQFF.

This rearrangement joins TRBV7-6 to TRBJ1-3; 9 bases line up with TRBD1. The CDR3 has 15 amino acids. In germline, CDR1 is SGHVS, CDR2 FNYEAQ. V was pared by 5 bases and J by 0 bases, with 2 bases of the junction left unmatched. The CDR3 is CASSGQGSSGNTIYF. The CDR3 DNA follows: TGTGCCAGCAGCGGACAGGGGAGCTCTGGAAACACCATATATTTT.

The gene calls are TRBV10-3 and TRBJ2-7, with no clear D. CDR1 is ENHRY, CDR2 SYGVKD, per germline. Trimming removed 6 bases at V and 3 bases at J, with 3 bases between. The CDR3 has 10 amino acids. The CDR3 here is CAISLYEQYF. CDR3 coding DNA: TGTGCCATCAGCCTCTACGAGCAGTACTTC.

This chain joins TRBV5-1 and TRBJ1-1, with D unclear. CDR1 SGHRS and CDR2 YFSETQ come from the germline V gene. CDR3 size: 18 residues. V gave up 7 bases and J gave up 2 bases, with 27 bases separating them. The CDR3 DNA follows: TGCGCCAGCCGAACTCGCCCGTCCCCGTTAAGAAATAACACTGAAGCTTTCTTT. Residues: CASRTRPSPLRNNTEAFF.

The rearrangement links TRBV10-2 to TRBJ1-4; tentatively, D is TRBD1 (5 bases). Trimming took off 3 bases at V and 1 base at J, with 9 bases between the two ends. This CDR3 has 15 residues. The germline CDR1 and CDR2 sequences are WSHSY and SAAADI. The DNA of the CDR3 is TGCGCCAGCAGTGAAGGGGTGCTAACTAATGAAAAACTGTTTTTT. This sequence encodes CASSEGVLTNEKLFF.

This sequence joins TRBV7-9 and TRBJ2-5; 12 bases are a match to TRBD2. The length of the CDR3 is 18 residues. Germline-derived CDR1 and CDR2 are SEHNR and FQNEAQ (reference sequence). The V gene end was trimmed by 0 bases and the J gene end by 7 bases; junction bases not matched to a gene: 12. The CDR3 protein is CASSLAGLAGTTKGTQYF. The CDR3 DNA reads TGTGCCAGCAGCTTAGCTGGACTAGCGGGGACCACGAAGGGGACCCAGTACTTC.

The chain recombines TRBV10-2 with TRBJ1-5; TRBD1 agrees at 7 bases. After removal of 6 bases from V and 3 bases from J, the junction contained 5 bases not matched to a gene. Germline V gene data show CDR1 as WSHSY and CDR2 as SAAADI. The CDR3 is 14 amino acids. The CDR3, as DNA: TGCGCCAGCAGCCCCACAGGGGCCAATCAGCCCCAGCATTTT. Encoded protein: CASSPTGANQPQHF.

The chain is built from TRBV10-3 and TRBJ1-2, with D possibly TRBD1 on 6 matching bases. The CDR3 loop spans 14 amino acids. CDR1 is ENHRY and CDR2 is SYGVKD in the germline V gene. Trimming removed 2 bases from V and 4 bases from J, with 11 bases in between. CDR3 coding DNA: TGTGCCATCAGTGAGGGCAGGGGCGGCTATGGCTACACCTTC. This sequence encodes CAISEGRGGYGYTF.

V gene TRBV7-8 combines with J gene TRBJ2-1; 8 bases match TRBD2. The CDR3 covers 16 residues. The germline V gene encodes CDR1 SGHVS and CDR2 FQNEAQ. The V segment lost 4 bases and the J segment 6 bases; nucleotides outside the gene matches: 11. CDR3 sequence reads: CASSYLRGGPGNEQFF. The DNA of the CDR3 is TGTGCCAGCAGCTACCTACGGGGGGGGCCGGGCAATGAGCAGTTCTTC.

The rearrangement joins TRBV6-6 to TRBJ1-3, with 9 bases identical to TRBD1. V shed 10 bases, J shed 1 base, and the junction held 5 bases outside the gene matches. Looked up from germline, CDR1 is MNHNY and CDR2 is SVGAGI (reference sequence). The CDR3 covers 14 residues. The CDR3 spells CATDRGSSGNTIYF. The CDR3 bases are TGTGCCACCGACAGGGGGTCTTCTGGAAACACCATATATTTT.

The chain has TRBV5-4 and TRBJ2-5, with TRBD1 identical over 7 bases. The germline CDR1 and CDR2 sequences are SGHNT and YYREEE (reference sequence). CDR3 length: 13 amino acids. V dropped 4 bases and J dropped 5; count of bases not matched to a gene: 5. Written as DNA, the CDR3 is TGTGCCAGCAGCGTACAGGGGTCGGAGACCCAGTACTTC. It is translated as CASSVQGSETQYF.

The chain joins TRBV27 to TRBJ1-4; tentative D call: TRBD1 (6 bases). The CDR3 extends over 13 amino acids. V was cut by 3 bases and J by 10 bases, with 12 bases left in between. The V gene's germline CDR1 is MNHEY and CDR2 SMNVEV (reference sequence). The CDR3 DNA sequence: TGTGCCAGCAGTTTTTCAGGGGTTGGAAAACTGTTTTTT. Encoded protein: CASSFSGVGKLFF.

The V and J genes are TRBV7-3 and TRBJ2-3, with 14 bases aligning to TRBD2. Germline values: CDR1 SGHTA, CDR2 FQGTGA. There are 17 residues in the CDR3. J lost 3 bases, V lost 5 bases, and 7 bases had no gene match. Written as DNA, the CDR3 is TGTGCCAGCAGCCCAATGGGGACTAGCGGGAGAACAGATACGCAGTATTTT. Its protein product is CASSPMGTSGRTDTQYF.